This TCR beta chain was identified during a study of identical twins. In TCRdb, the 5' RACE reads were re-called with MiXCR into one record per CDR3 protein. The data hold some 500,000 distinct CDR3 sequences, with roughly 9.9% observed a single time. This clonotype has just a few counts. The sample was also linked to a second study, of yellow fever vaccine responses in identical twins.

Source material: PBMCs. This receptor was taken from a woman under 30 in good health.

Here the CDR3 DNA reads TGTGCCAGCCAAGGTTTGGGGGAACAGTTCTTC. This gives the protein CASQGLGEQFF. The gene calls are TRBV7-9 and TRBJ2-1; perhaps D is TRBD1 or TRBD2 (5 bases each). The germline V gene encodes CDR1 SEHNR and CDR2 FQNEAQ (reference sequence). CDR3 length: 11 residues. V was trimmed by 8 bases and J by 13 bases, leaving 15 bases between them.